The T cell receptor (beta chain) under discussion was sequenced for a study of T cell responses to AZD1222 COVID-19 vaccine. Notes on the study in general: Baseline seropositives among AZD1222 recipients totaled only five or six. Females made up more of the donors, who were largely white British, and clonal diversity may have come out too low. Spike-wide vaccine-associated CD4 TCRs dominated at 160-218 and 743-854. Rises in breadth and depth of Spike-specific TCRs came after two AZD1222 doses.

In the case of this clone: Its antigen is as yet unknown.

The table came from immunoSEQ multiplex PCR; TCRdb's copy has only in-frame clones and leaves some out. The sample carries about 140,000 clones, 75% to 90% recorded once. The CDR3 sequence is 14 residues long. V lost 5 bases to trimming and J lost 8 bases, with 15 bases between them. In germline, CDR1 is SSHAT, CDR2 FNYEAQ (reference sequence). The sequencing used peripheral blood, collected 28 days after the second AZD1222 dose. The chain employs TRBV7-7 and TRBJ1-4; possible D gene TRBD1, 6 bases. The TCR was taken from an adult who received the AZD1222 COVID-19 vaccine. For the CDR3, the DNA is TGTGCCAGCAGCCCAGGGGTGGCGGAAGAAAAACTGTTTTTT. Its translation: CASSPGVAEEKLFF.